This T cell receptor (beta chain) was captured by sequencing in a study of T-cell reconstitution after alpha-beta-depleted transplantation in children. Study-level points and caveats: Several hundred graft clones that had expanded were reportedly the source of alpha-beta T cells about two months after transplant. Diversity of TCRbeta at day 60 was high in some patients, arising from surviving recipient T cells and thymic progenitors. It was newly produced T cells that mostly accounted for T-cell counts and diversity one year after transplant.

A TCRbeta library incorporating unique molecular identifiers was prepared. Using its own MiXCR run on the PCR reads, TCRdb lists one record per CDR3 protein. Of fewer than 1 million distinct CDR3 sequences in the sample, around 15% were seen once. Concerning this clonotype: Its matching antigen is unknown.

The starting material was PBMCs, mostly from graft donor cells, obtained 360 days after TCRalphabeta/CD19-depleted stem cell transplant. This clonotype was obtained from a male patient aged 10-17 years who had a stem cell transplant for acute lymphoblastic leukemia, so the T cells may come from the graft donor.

In DNA form, the CDR3 reads TGTGCCAGCAGCTGGCCAAGGGCGGGACGCCCCACAGATACGCAGTATTTT. Its translation: CASSWPRAGRPTDTQYF. The chain is built from TRBV7-6 and TRBJ2-3; possible D gene TRBD2, 6 bases. This CDR3 is 17 amino acids long. The V gene's germline CDR1 is SGHVS and CDR2 FNYEAQ. The V end was cut by 4 bases, the J end by 2 bases, with 19 bases between.